Listed below are T cell receptor beta chains from one sample, sequenced in a study of T cells in Graves' hyperthyroidism and ophthalmopathy. In TCRdb, the multiplex PCR reads were re-called with MiXCR into one record per CDR3 protein. The sample contains a few hundred thousand distinct CDR3 sequences, 40% to 55% of which appear only once. Sequences were obtained from peripheral blood or thyroid tissue (not recorded which). All receptors come from an adult woman with Graves' disease, either hyperthyroidism or ophthalmopathy (not recorded which). Both conserved end residues are part of each CDR3. The order of the fields is clone size, V gene, D gene, J gene, CDR3 DNA, CDR3 protein. The D gene is left open where the match is weak. Clone size is given for some rows only: seen once, a few or many times, or a class if the clone is expanded.

clone_size: -; v_call: TRBV7-9; d_call: -; j_call: TRBJ2-7; cdr3_nt: TGTGCCAGCAGCTCCATGGCCACTGGCTCCTACGAGCAGTACTTC; cdr3_aa: CASSSMATGSYEQYF
clone_size: -; v_call: TRBV10-2; d_call: -; j_call: TRBJ1-5; cdr3_nt: TGTGCCAGCAGTGAAAACAGCCCCCATCAGCCCCAGCATTTT; cdr3_aa: CASSENSPHQPQHF
clone_size: many; v_call: TRBV6-5; d_call: -; j_call: TRBJ2-5; cdr3_nt: TGTGCCAGCAGTTATAACCTGGTGGGAGAGACCCAGTACTTC; cdr3_aa: CASSYNLVGETQYF
clone_size: -; v_call: TRBV5-6; d_call: -; j_call: TRBJ1-6; cdr3_nt: TGTGCCAGCAGCGAGGACTCGCTGGCTGGCTCACCCCTCCACTTT; cdr3_aa: CASSEDSLAGSPLHF
clone_size: -; v_call: TRBV30; d_call: TRBD2; j_call: TRBJ2-3; cdr3_nt: TGTGCCTGGAGTGCGGGACTAGCGGGAGTGTCAGATACGCAGTATTTT; cdr3_aa: CAWSAGLAGVSDTQYF
clone_size: -; v_call: TRBV20-1; d_call: TRBD1; j_call: TRBJ1-2; cdr3_nt: TGCAGTGCTAGTTCAGTCGGGACAGGGACGGGGGGCTACACCTTC; cdr3_aa: CSASSVGTGTGGYTF
clone_size: many; v_call: TRBV13; d_call: -; j_call: TRBJ1-6; cdr3_nt: TGTGCCAGCAGCTTGAGCGGGGGCTCGTTTAATTCACCCCTCCACTTT; cdr3_aa: CASSLSGGSFNSPLHF
clone_size: many; v_call: TRBV6-1; d_call: -; j_call: TRBJ1-5; cdr3_nt: TGTGCCAGCAGCGGGGAACGCAATCAGCCCCAGCATTTT; cdr3_aa: CASSGERNQPQHF
clone_size: once; v_call: TRBV10-3; d_call: -; j_call: TRBJ1-2; cdr3_nt: TGTGCCATCAGTGAGTCAGGAGACGTCTATGGCTACACCTTC; cdr3_aa: CAISESGDVYGYTF
clone_size: many; v_call: TRBV15; d_call: -; j_call: TRBJ1-2; cdr3_nt: TGTGCCACCAGCAGAGATCGGGGCACAGGGAACTCATATGGCTACACCTTC; cdr3_aa: CATSRDRGTGNSYGYTF
clone_size: -; v_call: TRBV29-1; d_call: -; j_call: TRBJ2-7; cdr3_nt: TGCAGCGTTTGGGGAGAGGGCGGAGGCGAGCAGTACTTC; cdr3_aa: CSVWGEGGGEQYF
clone_size: few; v_call: TRBV15; d_call: TRBD1; j_call: TRBJ1-5; cdr3_nt: TGTGCCACCAGCAGAGACCCGCTATGGACAGGCATTCAGCCCCAGCATTTT; cdr3_aa: CATSRDPLWTGIQPQHF
clone_size: -; v_call: TRBV2; d_call: -; j_call: TRBJ1-1; cdr3_nt: TGTGCCAGCAGTCGAGGAGGGATTGAAGCTTTCTTT; cdr3_aa: CASSRGGIEAFF
clone_size: -; v_call: TRBV10-3; d_call: -; j_call: TRBJ2-5; cdr3_nt: TGTGCCATCAGGACCGGGACGAAAGAGACCCAGTACTTC; cdr3_aa: CAIRTGTKETQYF
clone_size: once; v_call: TRBV7-2; d_call: -; j_call: TRBJ1-6; cdr3_nt: TGCGCCAGCAGCCAAGATGTCGGGTCGGCCGGGGGAGCAGGTCGTTCACTCCACTTT; cdr3_aa: CASSQDVGSAGGAGRSLHF
clone_size: -; v_call: TRBV7-2; d_call: -; j_call: TRBJ1-6; cdr3_nt: TGTGCCAGCAGCTTAGCGCGTTCCAAACGTAATTCACCCCTCCACTTT; cdr3_aa: CASSLARSKRNSPLHF
clone_size: many; v_call: TRBV7-2; d_call: TRBD2; j_call: TRBJ2-7; cdr3_nt: TGTGCCAGCAGCTTGGGCATAGCGGGAGGGCTCTCCGAGCAGTACTTC; cdr3_aa: CASSLGIAGGLSEQYF
clone_size: many; v_call: TRBV19; d_call: -; j_call: TRBJ1-5; cdr3_nt: TGTGCCAGTACTCCTTCGAGGGATAGCAATCAGCCCCAGCATTTT; cdr3_aa: CASTPSRDSNQPQHF
clone_size: few; v_call: TRBV25-1; d_call: TRBD1; j_call: TRBJ1-6; cdr3_nt: TGTGCCAGCACCGTGACAGGGGCCCCTAATTCACCCCTCCACTTT; cdr3_aa: CASTVTGAPNSPLHF
clone_size: many; v_call: TRBV12-3/TRBV12-4; d_call: -; j_call: TRBJ1-1; cdr3_nt: TGTGCCAGCAGTTTTCCCCGGACTGAAGCTTTCTTT; cdr3_aa: CASSFPRTEAFF
clone_size: -; v_call: TRBV12-3/TRBV12-4; d_call: -; j_call: TRBJ1-1; cdr3_nt: TGTGCCAGCATGGGGAGGCTCGGAGCTTTCTTT; cdr3_aa: CASMGRLGAFF
clone_size: once; v_call: TRBV9; d_call: -; j_call: TRBJ1-6; cdr3_nt: TGTGCCAGCAGCGCGAGCAGGTTCTCCTATAATTCACCCCTCCACTTT; cdr3_aa: CASSASRFSYNSPLHF
clone_size: -; v_call: TRBV6-5; d_call: -; j_call: TRBJ2-2; cdr3_nt: TGTGCCAGCAGCCGTAGGCCGGGGGAGCTGTTTTTT; cdr3_aa: CASSRRPGELFF
clone_size: -; v_call: TRBV10-3; d_call: -; j_call: TRBJ2-5; cdr3_nt: TGTGCCATCAGTGGGATGGGCGCAAAGACCCAGTACTTC; cdr3_aa: CAISGMGAKTQYF
clone_size: -; v_call: TRBV7-6; d_call: -; j_call: TRBJ2-2; cdr3_nt: TGTGCCAGCAGCTTAGTTAACAGGGAACAGAACACCAGGGAGCTGTTCTTT; cdr3_aa: CASSLVNREQNTRELFF
clone_size: many; v_call: TRBV20-1; d_call: TRBD2; j_call: TRBJ2-7; cdr3_nt: TGCAGTGCTAACGAGCGGGAGGCAGGGGGATACGAGCAGTACTTC; cdr3_aa: CSANEREAGGYEQYF
clone_size: -; v_call: TRBV10-2; d_call: TRBD2; j_call: TRBJ2-2; cdr3_nt: TGCGCCACCCAACTAGCGACGCTCACCGGGGAGCTGTTTTTT; cdr3_aa: CATQLATLTGELFF
clone_size: -; v_call: TRBV2; d_call: TRBD1; j_call: TRBJ2-2; cdr3_nt: TGTGCCAGCGACAGGGGAGGCACCGGGGAGCTGTTTTTT; cdr3_aa: CASDRGGTGELFF
clone_size: many; v_call: TRBV6-5; d_call: TRBD1; j_call: TRBJ1-1; cdr3_nt: TGTGCCAGCCGACAGGGCGGAAACACTGAAGCTTTCTTT; cdr3_aa: CASRQGGNTEAFF
clone_size: many; v_call: TRBV7-9; d_call: -; j_call: TRBJ1-3; cdr3_nt: TGTGCCAGCAGCCAAAGTACGGGCACTGGAAACACCATATATTTT; cdr3_aa: CASSQSTGTGNTIYF
clone_size: -; v_call: TRBV7-9; d_call: -; j_call: TRBJ1-2; cdr3_nt: TGTGCCAGCAGCTTCGGAAACCCTGATAGCTATGGCTACACCTTC; cdr3_aa: CASSFGNPDSYGYTF
clone_size: -; v_call: TRBV6-5; d_call: -; j_call: TRBJ2-7; cdr3_nt: TGTGCCAGCACGGGACTCCACGAGCAGTACTTC; cdr3_aa: CASTGLHEQYF
clone_size: few; v_call: TRBV29-1; d_call: TRBD2; j_call: TRBJ2-2; cdr3_nt: TGCAGCACTCCGGGACTAGCGGGAGGGTGGGACACCGGGGAGCTGTTTTTT; cdr3_aa: CSTPGLAGGWDTGELFF
clone_size: -; v_call: TRBV7-8; d_call: -; j_call: TRBJ1-1; cdr3_nt: TGTGCCAGCAGCTTAGAGGCTTATCCGAACACTGAAGCTTTCTTT; cdr3_aa: CASSLEAYPNTEAFF
clone_size: -; v_call: TRBV15; d_call: -; j_call: TRBJ1-2; cdr3_nt: TGTGCCACCAGCAATCAAAGGGGGAATAACTATGGCTACACCTTC; cdr3_aa: CATSNQRGNNYGYTF
clone_size: few; v_call: TRBV6-1; d_call: TRBD2; j_call: TRBJ2-5; cdr3_nt: TGTGCCAGCAGTGAATTGGGGACTAGCTACAGGGGAGAGACCCAGTACTTC; cdr3_aa: CASSELGTSYRGETQYF
clone_size: few; v_call: TRBV7-9; d_call: -; j_call: TRBJ1-4; cdr3_nt: TGTGCCAGCAGCATTACTACAGAAAAACTGTTTTTT; cdr3_aa: CASSITTEKLFF
clone_size: -; v_call: TRBV2; d_call: -; j_call: TRBJ1-1; cdr3_nt: TGTGCCTGGAGTTTAGGGGTATCCACTGAAGCTTTCTTT; cdr3_aa: CAWSLGVSTEAFF
clone_size: -; v_call: TRBV2; d_call: TRBD1; j_call: TRBJ1-4; cdr3_nt: TGTGCCAGCAGTCCCGGGACAGGGTGGCTGTTTTTT; cdr3_aa: CASSPGTGWLFF
clone_size: -; v_call: TRBV29-1; d_call: -; j_call: TRBJ1-1; cdr3_nt: TGCAGCTTAGAGGGGGGTCGGAACACTGAAGCTTTCTTT; cdr3_aa: CSLEGGRNTEAFF
clone_size: once; v_call: TRBV2; d_call: TRBD1; j_call: TRBJ1-2; cdr3_nt: TGTGCCAGCAAGTTGGGACAGGGGGCCTATGGCTACACCTTC; cdr3_aa: CASKLGQGAYGYTF
clone_size: many; v_call: TRBV29-1; d_call: -; j_call: TRBJ2-7; cdr3_nt: TGCAGCGGCGAGGGGGACTCCTACGAGCAGTACTTC; cdr3_aa: CSGEGDSYEQYF
clone_size: many; v_call: TRBV4-1; d_call: -; j_call: TRBJ2-5; cdr3_nt: TGCGCCAGCAGCCAAGGAGGACAGCAAGAGACCCAGTACTTC; cdr3_aa: CASSQGGQQETQYF